The next 16 T cell receptor beta chains were all read from a single sample in a study of CD8+ T cells in alopecia areata. Once RNA had been extracted, it was reverse transcribed into cDNA to act as the sequencing template. The method was immunoSEQ multiplex PCR; TCRdb's version includes in-frame clones alone and lacks a portion of them. The data show around 210,000 clones, with just over 55% seen just once and nearly 5% held by the top ten. What was sequenced was CD8+ T cells sorted from blood. The receptors come from a human donor in good health.

V gene TRBV29-1 combines with J gene TRBJ1-4; TRBD1 agrees at 11 bases. After removal of 1 base from V and 10 bases from J, the junction contained 2 bases not matched to a gene. CDR1 and CDR2 from the germline V gene are SQVTM and ANQGSEA. The CDR3 extends over 13 amino acids. The CDR3 loop is CSVEGGQGGKLFF. The CDR3 DNA follows: TGCAGCGTTGAAGGGGGACAGGGGGGAAAACTGTTTTTT.

The V and J genes are TRBV11-2 and TRBJ1-5, with D hard to call. This CDR3 is 15 amino acids long. V lost 1 base to trimming and J lost 3 bases, with 10 bases between them. Germline V gene data show CDR1 as SGHAT and CDR2 as FQNNGV. Here the CDR3 reads CASSLGHGPNQPQHF. DNA for the CDR3: TGTGCCAGCAGCTTAGGACACGGCCCCAATCAGCCCCAGCATTTT.

V is TRBV5-1 and J is TRBJ2-7; D perhaps matches TRBD2 (5 bases). V was trimmed by 3 bases and J by 1 base, leaving 14 bases between them. The CDR3 extends over 15 amino acids. Germline V CDR1 and CDR2: SGHRS, YFSETQ. The CDR3 DNA follows: TGCGCCAGCAGCTATCGGGATCAGGCATCCTACGAGCAGTACTTC. This gives the protein CASSYRDQASYEQYF.

This clone was detected a few times. This chain's CDR3 is CASSQANEQFF. The CDR3 nucleotides are TGCGCCAGCAGCCAAGCCAATGAGCAGTTCTTC. The chain recombines TRBV4-1 with TRBJ2-1; D not certain. V lost 1 base and J 6 bases, leaving 1 base between the germline ends. Germline CDR1 is MGHRA and CDR2 is YSYEKL. This CDR3 has 11 residues.

This clone has a handful of counts. Being one base from a much bigger clone, this may be a read error. The chain employs TRBV6-6 and TRBJ2-1; D unresolved. V lost 6 bases, J lost 2 bases, and 8 bases lay in between. CDR3 length equals 13 residues. The V gene's germline CDR1 is MNHNY and CDR2 SVGAGI (reference sequence). In nucleotides, the CDR3 is TGTGCCAGCAGCCCCTGGGCCTACAATGAGCAGTTCTTC. This sequence encodes CASSPWAYNEQFF.

The chain uses TRBV29-1 and TRBJ2-3; 10 bases map to TRBD1. CDR1 and CDR2 (germline): SQVTM, ANQGSEA. The CDR3 consists of 16 residues. The J segment lost 5 bases and the V segment lost 6 bases, leaving 14 bases of the junction unmatched. CDR3: CSVGKTGGERKDTQYF. DNA for the CDR3: TGCAGCGTGGGTAAGACAGGGGGCGAGAGGAAAGATACGCAGTATTTT.

The V call is TRBV23-1, the J call TRBJ2-1; 8 bases agree with TRBD2. TRBV23-1 is designated an ORF whose function remains uncertain. The CDR3 length is 21 residues. The V and J ends lost 1 base and 0 bases, in that order; junction bases with no gene match: 17. The CDR3 protein is CASSQLTGTRGRNSSYNEQFF. The CDR3 DNA sequence: TGCGCCAGCAGTCAATTAACCGGGACTAGGGGCAGGAACAGCTCCTACAATGAGCAGTTCTTC.

In this sample, this clone turned up a few times. This chain uses TRBV30 with TRBJ2-1; no clear D. This CDR3 contains 14 residues. Per the germline V gene, CDR1 is GTSNPN and CDR2 is SVGIG (reference sequence). V was shortened by 2 bases and J by 5 bases, with 13 bases between the two germline ends. The CDR3 nucleotides are TGTGCCTGGAGTACTTCCCGCAGTAACAATGAGCAGTTCTTC. Translating gives CAWSTSRSNNEQFF.

This clone turned up a few times. The final CDR3 position lacks the conserved phenylalanine or tryptophan, pointing to a likely read error. The limits of the CDR3 on the DNA are not certain, so only TCRdb's listed CDR3 is given. The chain recombines TRBV29-1 with TRBJ2-3; the D call in the table, TRBD2, was not verified against the DNA. The V gene's germline CDR1 is SQVTM and CDR2 ANQGSEA. Both ends counted, the CDR3 spans 9 residues. The CDR3 region is CSVEGTSPS.

V is TRBV4-1 and J is TRBJ2-7; 9 nucleotides align to TRBD1. J gave up 0 bases and V 2 bases, and 5 bases lay outside the gene matches. This CDR3 contains 16 residues. Germline CDR1 reads MGHRA; CDR2 reads YSYEKL. This chain's CDR3 is CASSQSLDRGSYEQYF. CDR3 coding DNA: TGCGCCAGCAGCCAAAGTTTGGACAGGGGCTCCTACGAGCAGTACTTC.

This CDR3 reads CASSWGDTQYF. The DNA of the CDR3 is TGTGCCAGCAGCTGGGGAGATACGCAGTATTTT. V usage is TRBV13 and J usage is TRBJ2-3; no clear D gene. The germline gives CDR1 PRHDT, CDR2 FYEKMQ (reference sequence). V gave up 4 bases and J gave up 5 bases, with 4 bases separating them. The CDR3 length is 11 residues.

The gene calls are TRBV6-1 and TRBJ2-2, with D hard to call. The germline V and J ends were trimmed by 0 bases and 6 bases, with 20 bases remaining between them. Germline V gives CDR1 MNHNS, CDR2 SASEGT. There are 18 residues in the CDR3. CDR3 coding DNA: TGTGCCAGCAGTGAAGCGGGTTTGGTGCCCTATTTTTCCGGGGAGCTGTTTTTT. The encoded protein is CASSEAGLVPYFSGELFF.

The rearrangement joins TRBV7-2 to TRBJ1-1; D is unresolved. V lost 5 bases and J 4 bases, leaving 5 bases between the germline ends. This CDR3 contains 11 residues. The germline CDR1 and CDR2 sequences are SGHTA and FQGNSA. The CDR3 sequence is CASSPGTEAFF. CDR3 sequence (DNA): TGTGCCAGCAGCCCAGGCACTGAAGCTTTCTTT.

The CDR3 loop reads CASSVSPVNTGGKRNEQYF. CDR3 in DNA: TGTGCCAGCAGCGTCTCCCCTGTTAATACAGGGGGTAAACGGAACGAGCAGTACTTC. This rearrangement joins TRBV9 to TRBJ2-7, with 8 bases that match TRBD1. This CDR3 has 19 residues. Germline V lookup: CDR1 SGDLS, CDR2 YYNGEE. After removal of 2 bases from V and 5 bases from J, the junction contained 21 bases not matched to a gene.

This chain links TRBV27 with TRBJ2-7; TRBD1 is a possible D gene (6 bases). Germline CDR1 is MNHEY and CDR2 is SMNVEV (reference sequence). V was pared by 5 bases and J by 3 bases, with 14 bases between. The CDR3 is 14 residues long. CDR3 protein: CASSHGQSDYEQYF. For the CDR3, the DNA is TGTGCCAGCAGTCACGGACAGAGTGACTACGAGCAGTACTTC.

The chain employs TRBV19 and TRBJ1-1; tentatively, D is TRBD1 (6 bases). CDR3 length equals 14 residues. V shed 5 bases and J shed 4 bases, with 14 bases lying between them. Per germline, CDR1 LNHDA and CDR2 SQIVND (reference sequence). CDR3 protein: CASSLGGGGTEAFF. The CDR3 nucleotides are TGTGCCAGTAGTTTAGGAGGGGGAGGCACTGAAGCTTTCTTT.